This T cell receptor beta chain was retrieved from a study of chemoradiotherapy in HPV16-positive cancers. Findings and caveats of the study: HPV-responsive T-cell expansion during chemoradiotherapy was linked to improved recurrence-free survival in HPV16-positive patients. During treatment, candidate HPV-specific clones and E7-related motifs expanded in tumor. HPV-specific T cells were functionally defined from only two HPV16-positive patients.

Repertoires were sampled repeatedly during chemoradiotherapy. Generated by immunoSEQ multiplex PCR, the TCRdb table keeps only in-frame clones and is missing some. The sample carries about 32,000 clones, around four fifths recorded once. Deletions cut 4 bases from V and 4 bases from J, with 11 bases between. The CDR3 sequence is 13 residues long. Germline CDR1 and CDR2: SGHDT and YYEEEE. On this clone: Its target is not known.

The chain joins TRBV5-6 to TRBJ2-5; D gene uncertain. The sample was blood, taken from a patient who underwent chemoradiotherapy. This receptor was obtained from a human donor with HPV-associated anogenital cancer. CDR3 sequence (DNA): TGTGCCAGCAGCCACGAAGCGTCAGAGACCCAGTACTTC. This gives the protein CASSHEASETQYF.